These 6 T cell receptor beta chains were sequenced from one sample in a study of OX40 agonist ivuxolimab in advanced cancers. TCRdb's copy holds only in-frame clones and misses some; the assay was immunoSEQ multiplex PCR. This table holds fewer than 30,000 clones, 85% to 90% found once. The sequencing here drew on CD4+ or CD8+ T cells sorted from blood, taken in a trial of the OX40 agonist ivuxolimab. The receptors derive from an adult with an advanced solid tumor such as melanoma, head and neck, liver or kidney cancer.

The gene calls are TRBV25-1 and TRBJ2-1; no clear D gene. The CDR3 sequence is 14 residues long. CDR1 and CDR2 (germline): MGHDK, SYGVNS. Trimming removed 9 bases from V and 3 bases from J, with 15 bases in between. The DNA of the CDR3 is TGTGCCAGTGGTCCCCACGTCAACTACAATGAGCAGTTCTTC. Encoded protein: CASGPHVNYNEQFF. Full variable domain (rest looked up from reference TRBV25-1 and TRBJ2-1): EADIYQTPRYLVIGTGKKITLECSQTMGHDKMYWYQQDPGMELHLIHYSYGVNSTEKGDLSSESTVSRIRTEHFPLTLESARPSHTSQYLCASGPHVNYNEQFFGPGTRLTVL.

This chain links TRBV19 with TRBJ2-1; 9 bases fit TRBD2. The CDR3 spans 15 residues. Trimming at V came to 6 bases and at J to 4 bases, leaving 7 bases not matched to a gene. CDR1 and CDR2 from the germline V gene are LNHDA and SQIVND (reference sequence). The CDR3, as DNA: TGTGCCAGTAGCCTCGTAGCGGGAGTATACAATGAGCAGTTCTTC. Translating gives CASSLVAGVYNEQFF.

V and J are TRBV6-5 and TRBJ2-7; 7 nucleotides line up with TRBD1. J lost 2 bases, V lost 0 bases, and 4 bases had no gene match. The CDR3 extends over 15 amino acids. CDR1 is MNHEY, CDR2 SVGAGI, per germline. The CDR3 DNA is TGTGCCAGCAGTTACTCTAGTAGGGGGCCCTACGAGCAGTACTTC. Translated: CASSYSSRGPYEQYF.

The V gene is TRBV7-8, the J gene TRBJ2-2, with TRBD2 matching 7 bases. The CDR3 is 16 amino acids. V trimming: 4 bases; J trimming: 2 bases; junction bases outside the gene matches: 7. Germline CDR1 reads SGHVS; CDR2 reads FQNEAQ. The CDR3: CASSYRLAVNTGELFF. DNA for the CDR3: TGTGCCAGCAGCTATAGGCTAGCGGTAAACACCGGGGAGCTGTTTTTT.

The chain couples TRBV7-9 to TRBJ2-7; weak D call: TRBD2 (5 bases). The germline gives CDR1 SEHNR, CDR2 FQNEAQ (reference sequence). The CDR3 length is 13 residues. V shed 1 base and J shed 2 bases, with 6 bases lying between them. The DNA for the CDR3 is TGTGCCAGCAGCTTAGGGAGGACCTACGAGCAGTACTTC. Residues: CASSLGRTYEQYF.

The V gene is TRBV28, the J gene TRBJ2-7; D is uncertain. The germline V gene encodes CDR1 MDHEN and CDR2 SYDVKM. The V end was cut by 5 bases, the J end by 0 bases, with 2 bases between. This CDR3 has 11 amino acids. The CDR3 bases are TGTGCCAGCAGTCGCTCCTACGAGCAGTACTTC. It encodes CASSRSYEQYF.